This is a list of T cell receptor beta chains from one sample in a study of T cell responses to AZD1222 COVID-19 vaccine. Assay: immunoSEQ multiplex PCR; the TCRdb copy retains only in-frame clones and omits some. The sample contains about 150,000 clones, about 92% of which appear only once. The specimen was peripheral blood, collected on day 0 of AZD1222 vaccination. Receptor source: an adult in good health. CDR3s include the opening cysteine and the closing phenylalanine or tryptophan. The D gene is left open where the match is weak. Rows may omit the clone size; those that give it use once, few, many or a size class.

d_call,clone_size,cdr3_length,v_call,j_call,cdr3_nt,cdr3_aa
-,-,17,TRBV7-8,TRBJ1-5,TGTGCCAGCAGCTTAGATCCGTGGCCAGGGCCTAACCAGCCCCAGCATTTT,CASSLDPWPGPNQPQHF
TRBD1,-,15,TRBV3-1/TRBV3-2,TRBJ1-6,TGTGCCAGCAGCCTGGAGGGGGCAGTAGTTTCACCCCTCCACTTT,CASSLEGAVVSPLHF
-,-,12,TRBV7-2,TRBJ2-5,TGTGCCAGCAGCCTTTCATCGGAGACCCAGTACTTC,CASSLSSETQYF
-,once,14,TRBV11-3,TRBJ2-1,TGTGCCAGCAGCTCTGGGGGGCGCAACAATGAGCAGTTCTTC,CASSSGGRNNEQFF
-,-,13,TRBV6-5,TRBJ1-2,TGTGCCAGCAGTTACAACAGGCACTATGGCTACACCTTC,CASSYNRHYGYTF
TRBD2,-,16,TRBV19,TRBJ2-1,TGTGCCAGTAGTCCCTATCCGGGACTAGCTTGGTATGAGCAGTTCTTC,CASSPYPGLAWYEQFF
-,-,13,TRBV7-9,TRBJ1-1,TGTGCCAGCAGTTCGGTTCGGGACACTGAAGCTTTCTTT,CASSSVRDTEAFF
-,once,12,TRBV5-6,TRBJ1-2,TGTGCCAGCAGCCCGGGTGGTGATGGCTACACCTTC,CASSPGGDGYTF
-,-,13,TRBV5-1,TRBJ2-5,TGCGCCAGCAGCAGGATCACTGAAGAGACCCAGTACTTC,CASSRITEETQYF
-,once,14,TRBV7-8,TRBJ1-1,TGTGCCAGCAGCTTAGCAACAGGGAACACTGAAGCTTTCTTT,CASSLATGNTEAFF
-,-,15,TRBV4-2,TRBJ2-1,TGTGCCAGCCGTATGATCGGGGGCCGGAGGGGTGAGCAGTTCTTC,CASRMIGGRRGEQFF
TRBD1,-,17,TRBV15,TRBJ1-5,TGTGCCACCAGCGGGCGGCCGGGACAGGGAAACAATCAGCCCCAGCATTTT,CATSGRPGQGNNQPQHF
-,few,13,TRBV7-9,TRBJ2-1,TGTGCCAGCAGCCGGGCCTCCAGCTATGAGCAGTTCTTC,CASSRASSYEQFF
-,once,14,TRBV11-3,TRBJ1-1,TGTGCCAGCAGCTACGCCGGACAGTACACTGAAGCTTTCTTT,CASSYAGQYTEAFF
TRBD1,-,17,TRBV28,TRBJ2-6,TGTGCCAGCAGTTTTGGGACAGGGCTCTCTGGGGCCAACGTCCTGACTTTC,CASSFGTGLSGANVLTF
TRBD1,once,14,TRBV7-3,TRBJ1-6,TGTGCCAGCAGCTTAAGACAGGGAAACTCACCCCTCCACTTT,CASSLRQGNSPLHF
-,-,15,TRBV27,TRBJ1-5,TGTGCCGCAGGGCCGCTCGGATGGGGCAATCAGCCCCAGCATTTT,CAAGPLGWGNQPQHF
TRBD1,-,14,TRBV5-4,TRBJ1-2,TGTGCCAGCAGCTCCCTGACAGGGTTAGCCCTATACACCTTC,CASSSLTGLALYTF
-,-,16,TRBV5-1,TRBJ2-3,TGCGCCAGCAGCTTGTTTTGCCAATTTAGCACAGATACGCAGTATTTT,CASSLFCQFSTDTQYF
-,-,15,TRBV2,TRBJ2-2,TGTGCCAGCAGTGAAATTACGGCGAACACCGGGGAGCTGTTTTTT,CASSEITANTGELFF
-,-,13,TRBV15,TRBJ2-7,TGTGCCACCAGCTTGGGAGGCCCCAACGAGCAGTACTTC,CATSLGGPNEQYF
-,-,11,TRBV29-1,TRBJ2-7,TGCAGCGCCCGGACAGCCTACGAGCAGTACTTC,CSARTAYEQYF
-,-,13,TRBV6-5,TRBJ1-4,TGTGCCAGCAAGGGTGCAACTAATGAAAAACTGTTTTTT,CASKGATNEKLFF
-,-,15,TRBV4-2,TRBJ2-2,TGTGCCAGCAGCCAAGTGTGGATGAACACCGGGGAGCTGTTTTTT,CASSQVWMNTGELFF
-,-,14,TRBV19,TRBJ1-6,TGTGCCAGTAGTGCCAGGAGCCATAATTCACCCCTCCACTTT,CASSARSHNSPLHF
-,-,13,TRBV4-1,TRBJ2-7,TGCGCCAGCAGCCAGTCGGGTGGCGGCGAGCAGTACTTC,CASSQSGGGEQYF
-,once,14,TRBV19,TRBJ2-3,TGTGCCAGTAGTACAGGGATGTGGACAGATACGCAGTATTTT,CASSTGMWTDTQYF
TRBD1,-,15,TRBV11-3,TRBJ2-1,TGTGCCAGCAGCACTCAGGGGGCATTTGGGAATGAGCAGTTCTTC,CASSTQGAFGNEQFF
TRBD1,-,15,TRBV27,TRBJ1-2,TGTGCCAGCAGTCAGTACCTTGACAGGGCCTATGGCTACACCTTC,CASSQYLDRAYGYTF
TRBD1,-,16,TRBV6-2/TRBV6-3,TRBJ2-7,TGTGCCAGCAGTTCACGGGGACAGGGGGCACCCTACGAGCAGTACTTC,CASSSRGQGAPYEQYF
-,-,13,TRBV9,TRBJ1-2,TGTGCCAGCAGCGTAGTACAGGGAGGAGGCTACACCTTC,CASSVVQGGGYTF
-,-,15,TRBV19,TRBJ2-3,TGTGCCAGTAGTATTTGGGGTCAGGGAGGAGATACGCAGTATTTT,CASSIWGQGGDTQYF
-,-,13,TRBV5-8,TRBJ2-3,TGTGCCAGCAGCTTGGAGGCGCTAGATACGCAGTATTTT,CASSLEALDTQYF